This T cell receptor beta chain emerged from a study of cytomegalovirus exposure and HLA in healthy donors. Turning to the study itself: Early release data held 85 million to 95 million unique TCRs from HLA-typed donors. Study-wide results and caveats: Most of the TCR beta V segments (in an earlier analysis) were productive either about 87% or about 30% of the time. Later analysis identified about 17,000 TCR beta sequences associated with HLA alleles, using a false discovery rate threshold of 0.05.

To note about this clone: The antigen is undetermined.

Primers: 60 Vbeta forward and 13 Jbeta reverse. Assay used: immunoSEQ multiplex PCR; TCRdb lists only in-frame clones, some missing. The sample holds roughly 140,000 clones. Per germline, CDR1 SGHRS and CDR2 YFSETQ. The CDR3 runs to 11 residues. This chain joins TRBV5-1 and TRBJ2-5; D is uncertain. The J call may be in error: the DNA end matches TRBJ2-7 better. Material: PBMCs. The receptor's source is a man aged 35 to 55 in good health and CMV-seronegative. The CDR3, as DNA: TGCGCCAGCAGCGCATCCTACGAGCAGTACTTC. Translation gives CASSASYEQYF.